A single sample is the source of the 28 T cell receptor beta chains below, sequenced in a study of shared clonotypes between healthy human individuals. Naive CD8 cells lacked CD45RO, underwent positive selection for CCR7 and left out terminally differentiated effector memory CD45RA+ cells. Measured with immunoSEQ multiplex PCR; TCRdb has only the in-frame clones, and not every one. The sample holds about 750,000 clones, over 90% seen once. The sequencing input was naive CD8+ T cells sorted from blood. The receptor source for this set is a young man in good health.

The V call is TRBV28, the J call TRBJ2-3, with TRBD2 as a possible D gene (6 bases). The CDR3 loop spans 15 amino acids. Per the germline V gene, CDR1 is MDHEN and CDR2 is SYDVKM. The V and J ends lost 7 bases and 1 base respectively, with 15 bases between them. Here the CDR3 DNA reads TGTGCCAGCATGAAACGACTAGGAGGCACAGATACGCAGTATTTT. Translating it yields CASMKRLGGTDTQYF.

This chain links TRBV7-6 with TRBJ1-1; D is undetermined. The CDR3 extends over 13 amino acids. The germline CDR1 and CDR2 sequences are SGHVS and FNYEAQ. V shed 4 bases and J shed 1 base, with 7 bases lying between them. The CDR3 region is CASSSSGNTEAFF. The DNA for the CDR3 is TGTGCCAGCAGCTCTTCAGGGAACACTGAAGCTTTCTTT.

The chain links TRBV5-6 to TRBJ2-3; D is perhaps TRBD1 (5 bases). The CDR3 runs to 15 residues. Per the germline V gene, CDR1 is SGHDT and CDR2 is YYEEEE. Trimming removed 2 bases at V and 1 base at J, with 11 bases between. The CDR3 nucleotides read TGTGCCAGCAGCTTAGGGCTAGGGGGCACAGATACGCAGTATTTT. Translated, it gives CASSLGLGGTDTQYF. Full variable domain (rest looked up from reference TRBV5-6 and TRBJ2-3): DAGVTQSPTHLIKTRGQQVTLRCSPKSGHDTVSWYQQALGQGPQFIFQYYEEEERQRGNFPDRFSGHQFPNYSSELNVNALLLGDSALYLCASSLGLGGTDTQYFGPGTRLTVL.

The rearrangement links TRBV7-2 to TRBJ2-7; 7 bases fit TRBD2. Unmatched junction bases numbered 8, after V lost 0 bases and J lost 6 bases. Germline loops: CDR1 SGHTA, CDR2 FQGNSA. CDR3 size: 15 residues. CDR3 sequence reads: CASSLAGGRSIEQYF. The DNA for the CDR3 is TGTGCCAGCAGCTTAGCGGGCGGGAGATCGATCGAGCAGTACTTC.

V gene TRBV28 combines with J gene TRBJ1-4; TRBD1 agrees at 9 bases. Germline values: CDR1 MDHEN, CDR2 SYDVKM. CDR3 length: 16 amino acids. The V segment lost 3 bases and the J segment 3 bases; nucleotides outside the gene matches: 5. In DNA form, the CDR3 reads TGTGCCAGCAGTTTGCGGGACAGGGCATCTAATGAAAAACTGTTTTTT. Translating gives CASSLRDRASNEKLFF.

This chain uses TRBV27 with TRBJ2-3, with a weak D call TRBD2 (6 bases). CDR1 is MNHEY and CDR2 is SMNVEV in the germline V gene (reference sequence). V was shortened by 0 bases and J by 2 bases, with 9 bases between the two germline ends. The CDR3 extends over 15 amino acids. As DNA, the CDR3 is TGTGCCAGCAGTTTATCGCGGGGTTACACAGATACGCAGTATTTT. It codes for CASSLSRGYTDTQYF.

The CDR3 nucleotides read TGTGCCAGCAGTGAAGGCAGCGTATACTCCTACGAGCAGTACTTC. Its protein product is CASSEGSVYSYEQYF. The V and J genes are TRBV2 and TRBJ2-7, with D uncertain. V lost 1 base and J 0 bases, leaving 10 bases between the germline ends. This CDR3 spans 15 amino acids. From germline, CDR1 is SNHLY and CDR2 FYNNEI. Full variable domain (outside the CDR3, taken from reference TRBV2 and TRBJ2-7): EPEVTQTPSHQVTQMGQEVILRCVPISNHLYFYWYRQILGQKVEFLVSFYNNEISEKSEIFDDQFSVERPDGSNFTLKIRSTKLEDSAMYFCASSEGSVYSYEQYFGPGTRLTVT.

This chain uses TRBV7-8 with TRBJ2-2; no clear D gene. Germline lookup yields CDR1 SGHVS and CDR2 FQNEAQ. The length of the CDR3 is 16 residues. V lost 3 bases to trimming and J lost 4 bases, with 15 bases between them. CDR3 coding DNA: TGTGCCAGCAGCTTCTCGGAACTATCGGGCACCGGGGAGCTGTTTTTT. It yields the protein CASSFSELSGTGELFF.

This chain uses TRBV25-1 with TRBJ2-3; tentative D call: TRBD1 (5 bases). Germline CDR1 reads MGHDK; CDR2 reads SYGVNS. This CDR3 is built from 18 residues. V was clipped by 4 bases and J by 1 base, with 21 bases between them. The CDR3 region is CASSASSYRQGGTDTQYF. The DNA for the CDR3 is TGTGCCAGCAGTGCAAGCAGCTACCGCCAGGGCGGCACAGATACGCAGTATTTT.

CDR3: CASSHEGGNNEKLFF. DNA for the CDR3: TGCGCCAGCAGCCACGAGGGGGGAAACAACGAAAAACTGTTTTTT. The chain links TRBV4-1 to TRBJ1-4; maybe TRBD1 (6 bases). The germline CDR1 and CDR2 sequences are MGHRA and YSYEKL. This CDR3 has 15 amino acids. V was pared by 3 bases and J by 8 bases, with 16 bases between.

This rearrangement joins TRBV7-9 to TRBJ1-1; a possible D gene is TRBD1 (5 bases). Germline values: CDR1 SEHNR, CDR2 FQNEAQ (reference sequence). V shed 5 bases and J shed 4 bases, with 20 bases lying between them. CDR3 length equals 16 residues. The CDR3 protein is CASSRSGGGLVTEAFF. The CDR3 DNA sequence: TGTGCCAGCAGCCGGTCCGGGGGAGGGTTGGTCACTGAAGCTTTCTTT.

The rearrangement links TRBV9 to TRBJ2-5, with D tentatively TRBD2 (5 bases). Per the germline V gene, CDR1 is SGDLS and CDR2 is YYNGEE. CDR3 length: 15 amino acids. With 1 base removed from V and 5 bases from J, the gap between germline ends came to 15 bases. CDR3 coding DNA: TGTGCCAGCAGCGTAACTCAAATTGGGAGCGAGACCCAGTACTTC. Translated, it gives CASSVTQIGSETQYF. Full variable domain (remainder filled in from reference TRBV9 and TRBJ2-5): DSGVTQTPKHLITATGQRVTLRCSPRSGDLSVYWYQQSLDQGLQFLIQYYNGEERAKGNILERFSAQQFPDLHSELNLSSLELGDSALYFCASSVTQIGSETQYFGPGTRLLVL.

This rearrangement joins TRBV6-1 to TRBJ2-1; 9 bases match TRBD1. V lost 0 bases and J lost 5; bases outside the gene matches: 5. The V gene's germline CDR1 is MNHNS and CDR2 SASEGT. The CDR3 runs 16 residues. The CDR3 sequence is CASSEAGQGFNNEQFF. The CDR3 DNA reads TGTGCCAGCAGTGAAGCCGGACAGGGGTTCAACAATGAGCAGTTCTTC.

V gene TRBV7-9 combines with J gene TRBJ2-5, with a tentative D call TRBD1 (6 bases). V shed 4 bases and J shed 5 bases, with 11 bases lying between them. This CDR3 has 13 residues. Germline CDR1 is SEHNR and CDR2 is FQNEAQ (reference sequence). The CDR3 DNA is TGTGCCAGCAGCTCAGGGGTTTCGGAGACCCAGTACTTC. Translating it yields CASSSGVSETQYF.

V is TRBV6-5 and J is TRBJ2-1; TRBD2 aligns across 7 bases. Germline V gene data show CDR1 as MNHEY and CDR2 as SVGAGI. The J segment lost 8 bases and the V segment lost 0 bases, leaving 1 base of the junction unmatched. CDR3 length: 13 amino acids. The CDR3: CASSYSSGHEQFF. In nucleotides, the CDR3 is TGTGCCAGCAGTTACTCTAGCGGGCATGAGCAGTTCTTC.

There are a few counts of this clone. The rearrangement joins TRBV13 to TRBJ1-2; no definite D call. Germline V CDR1 and CDR2: PRHDT, FYEKMQ (reference sequence). Trimming removed 0 bases from V and 8 bases from J, with 10 bases in between. The CDR3 runs 13 residues. The CDR3 here is CASSLGLKDGYTF. DNA for the CDR3: TGTGCCAGCAGCTTAGGCCTGAAGGACGGCTACACCTTC.

This chain uses TRBV6-5 with TRBJ2-4; D ambiguous. V was shortened by 2 bases and J by 0 bases, with 11 bases between the two germline ends. CDR3 length: 16 amino acids. Germline V gives CDR1 MNHEY, CDR2 SVGAGI. CDR3: CASSYTKDVAKNIQYF. CDR3 nucleotide sequence: TGTGCCAGCAGTTACACTAAGGATGTAGCCAAAAACATTCAGTACTTC.

CDR3 bases: TGTGCCAGCAGCTTAACGACAGGGGTTGGCTACGAGCAGTACTTC. It translates to CASSLTTGVGYEQYF. The V gene is TRBV11-2, the J gene TRBJ2-7, with TRBD1 identical over 8 bases. V lost 2 bases, J lost 3 bases, and 6 bases stayed unmatched. The CDR3 is 15 residues long. Germline lookup yields CDR1 SGHAT and CDR2 FQNNGV.

This clone was observed a handful of times. An end of the junction differs from the germline gene, which may be a read error. The J gene is TRBJ2-5, the V gene TRBV5-1; 8 bases are a match to TRBD1. Per germline, CDR1 SGHRS and CDR2 YFSETQ. CDR3 size: 12 residues. In nucleotides, the CDR3 is TGCGCCAGCAGCCCGGAGACAGGGGCATCGAACTTC. Amino acid sequence: CASSPETGASNF.

The chain has TRBV7-9 and TRBJ2-1; 8 bases match TRBD2. Germline values: CDR1 SEHNR, CDR2 FQNEAQ (reference sequence). The length of the CDR3 is 16 residues. V shed 1 base and J 7 bases; nucleotides not matched to a gene: 9. The DNA of the CDR3 is TGTGCCAGCAGCTTAGTCGGGAGGGCCCAAGGGAATGAGCAGTTCTTC. The encoded protein is CASSLVGRAQGNEQFF.

The chain carries TRBV9 and TRBJ2-7; 7 bases fit TRBD1. Looked up from germline, CDR1 is SGDLS and CDR2 is YYNGEE. After removal of 5 bases from V and 1 base from J, the junction contained 12 bases not matched to a gene. CDR3 length: 16 residues. The DNA of the CDR3 is TGTGCCAGCAGTCTTACCGGGACAGTCATGTCCTACGAGCAGTACTTC. Translation: CASSLTGTVMSYEQYF.

The chain carries TRBV5-1 and TRBJ2-7; D possibly corresponds to TRBD1 (6 bases). The CDR3 length is 13 residues. Germline V gene data show CDR1 as SGHRS and CDR2 as YFSETQ. Trimming took 4 bases from V and 4 from J, leaving 12 bases between them. CDR3 sequence reads: CASSLGQKYEQYF. Written as DNA, the CDR3 is TGCGCCAGCAGCCTCGGACAGAAATACGAGCAGTACTTC.

This clone was picked up a small number of times. In nucleotides, the CDR3 is TGTGCCAGCAGTTTAAGCCGGGACCACTATGGCTACACCTTC. Its protein is CASSLSRDHYGYTF. This chain connects TRBV28 to TRBJ1-2; a possible D gene is TRBD1 (5 bases). Trimming cost V 2 bases and J 3 bases, with 10 bases left between them. CDR1 is MDHEN and CDR2 is SYDVKM in the germline V gene. This CDR3 is built from 14 residues.

The genes are TRBV7-9 and TRBJ2-5; 11 nucleotides align to TRBD2. Looked up from germline, CDR1 is SEHNR and CDR2 is FQNEAQ (reference sequence). V lost 5 bases, J lost 2 bases, and 7 bases stayed unmatched. The CDR3 is 16 residues long. The CDR3 sequence: CASSAPGTSGQETQYF. The CDR3 bases are TGTGCCAGCAGCGCCCCCGGGACTAGCGGACAAGAGACCCAGTACTTC.

The rearrangement joins TRBV6-1 to TRBJ1-1, with 9 bases fitting TRBD1. This CDR3 contains 13 residues. Germline V lookup: CDR1 MNHNS, CDR2 SASEGT. J was trimmed by 3 bases and V by 8 bases; bases with no gene match: 4. DNA for the CDR3: TGTGCCAGCCCGGACAGGGGATACACTGAAGCTTTCTTT. This sequence encodes CASPDRGYTEAFF.

J is TRBJ1-2 and V is TRBV27; D is possibly TRBD1 (6 bases). V was pared by 5 bases and J by 6 bases, with 19 bases between. The CDR3 loop spans 15 amino acids. CDR1 and CDR2 from the germline V gene are MNHEY and SMNVEV (reference sequence). The CDR3 spells CASSRSGAREDGYTF. Here the CDR3 DNA reads TGTGCCAGCAGTCGCTCGGGGGCCAGGGAAGATGGCTACACCTTC.

V gene TRBV19 combines with J gene TRBJ2-2, with D unclear. This CDR3 comprises 12 residues. V lost 7 bases and J 7 bases, leaving 10 bases between the germline ends. Germline V gene data show CDR1 as LNHDA and CDR2 as SQIVND (reference sequence). Here the CDR3 reads CASTEHGGELFF. The DNA for the CDR3 is TGTGCCAGTACAGAGCATGGCGGGGAGCTGTTTTTT.

This chain uses TRBV9 with TRBJ2-3; D is ambiguous. Trimming took off 3 bases at V and 0 bases at J, with 8 bases between the two ends. The germline CDR1 and CDR2 sequences are SGDLS and YYNGEE. This CDR3 has 14 amino acids. Here the CDR3 DNA reads TGTGCCAGCAGCGACGGATACAGCACAGATACGCAGTATTTT. Its protein is CASSDGYSTDTQYF.